This entry describes one TCR beta chain. The target antigen is unknown. Some clones are missing from TCRdb's copy, which holds only in-frame ones; the method was immunoSEQ multiplex PCR. The sample lists 55,000 to 75,000 clones; more than 70% were seen once. The data are from a study of vaccination effects on CD4 cells after COVID-19. In the ViraFEST assay, antigen-specific CD4+ clonotypes were identified by expansion after peptide-pool stimulation. It was after 10 days of culture that CD4+ T cells were isolated. Prior SARS-CoV-2 infection was absent in the vaccine recipients, as shown by negative nucleocapsid antibodies. This receptor was obtained from a human donor who received a COVID-19 vaccine. Sequencing used CD4+ T cells from PBMCs cultured with HCoV-NL63 spike peptides, obtained before COVID-19 vaccination.

Written as DNA, the CDR3 is TGCGCCAGCAGCCCACCGGACGGGACGGACACCATATATTTT. Translated, it gives CASSPPDGTDTIYF. This chain uses TRBV5-1 with TRBJ1-3; possibly TRBD1 for D (5 bases). Trimming removed 4 bases from V and 8 bases from J, with 16 bases in between. The germline CDR1 and CDR2 sequences are SGHRS and YFSETQ. The CDR3 runs 14 residues. The full variable domain, completed using reference TRBV5-1 and TRBJ1-3, is KAGVTQTPRYLIKTRGQQVTLSCSPISGHRSVSWYQQTPGQGLQFLFEYFSETQRNKGNFPGRFSGRQFSNSRSEMNVSTLELGDSALYLCASSPPDGTDTIYFGEGSWLTVV.